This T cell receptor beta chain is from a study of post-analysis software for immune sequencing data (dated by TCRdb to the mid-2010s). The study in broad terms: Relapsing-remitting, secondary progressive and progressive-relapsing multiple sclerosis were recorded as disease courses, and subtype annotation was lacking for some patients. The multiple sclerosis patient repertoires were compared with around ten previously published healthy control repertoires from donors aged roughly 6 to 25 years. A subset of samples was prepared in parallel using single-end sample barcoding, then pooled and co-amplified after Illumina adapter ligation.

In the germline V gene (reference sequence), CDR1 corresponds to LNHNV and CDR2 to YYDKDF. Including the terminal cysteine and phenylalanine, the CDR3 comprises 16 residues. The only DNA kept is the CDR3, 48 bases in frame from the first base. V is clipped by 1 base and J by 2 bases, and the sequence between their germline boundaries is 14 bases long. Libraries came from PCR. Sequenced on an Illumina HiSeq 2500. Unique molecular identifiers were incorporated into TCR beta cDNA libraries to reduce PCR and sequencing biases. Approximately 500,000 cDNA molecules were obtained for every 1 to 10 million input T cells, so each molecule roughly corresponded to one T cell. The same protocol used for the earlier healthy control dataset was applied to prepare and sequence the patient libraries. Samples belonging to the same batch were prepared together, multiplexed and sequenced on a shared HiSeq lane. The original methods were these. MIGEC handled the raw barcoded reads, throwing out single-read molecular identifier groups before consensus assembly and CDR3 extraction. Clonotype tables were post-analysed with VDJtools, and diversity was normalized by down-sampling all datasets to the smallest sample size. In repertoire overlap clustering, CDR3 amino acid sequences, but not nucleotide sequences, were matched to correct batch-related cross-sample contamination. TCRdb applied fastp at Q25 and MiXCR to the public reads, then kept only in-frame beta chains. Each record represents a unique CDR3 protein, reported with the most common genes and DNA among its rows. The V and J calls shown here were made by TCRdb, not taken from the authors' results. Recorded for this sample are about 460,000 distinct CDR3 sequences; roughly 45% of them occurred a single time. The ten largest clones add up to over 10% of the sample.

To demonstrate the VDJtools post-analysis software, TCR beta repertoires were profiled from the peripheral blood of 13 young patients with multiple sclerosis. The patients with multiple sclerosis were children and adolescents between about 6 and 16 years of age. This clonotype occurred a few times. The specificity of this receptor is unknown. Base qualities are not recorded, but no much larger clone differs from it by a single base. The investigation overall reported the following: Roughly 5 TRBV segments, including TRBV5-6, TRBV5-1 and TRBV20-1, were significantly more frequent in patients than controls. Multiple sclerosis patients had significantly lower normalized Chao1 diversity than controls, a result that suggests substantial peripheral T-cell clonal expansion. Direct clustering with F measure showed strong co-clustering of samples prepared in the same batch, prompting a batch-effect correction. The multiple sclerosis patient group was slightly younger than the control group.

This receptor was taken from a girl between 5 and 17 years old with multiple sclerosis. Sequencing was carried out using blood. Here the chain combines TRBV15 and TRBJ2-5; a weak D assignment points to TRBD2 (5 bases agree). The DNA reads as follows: TGTGCCACCAGCAGAGCGCGGAAGACTATTCAAGAGACCCAGTACTTC. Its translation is CATSRARKTIQETQYF.